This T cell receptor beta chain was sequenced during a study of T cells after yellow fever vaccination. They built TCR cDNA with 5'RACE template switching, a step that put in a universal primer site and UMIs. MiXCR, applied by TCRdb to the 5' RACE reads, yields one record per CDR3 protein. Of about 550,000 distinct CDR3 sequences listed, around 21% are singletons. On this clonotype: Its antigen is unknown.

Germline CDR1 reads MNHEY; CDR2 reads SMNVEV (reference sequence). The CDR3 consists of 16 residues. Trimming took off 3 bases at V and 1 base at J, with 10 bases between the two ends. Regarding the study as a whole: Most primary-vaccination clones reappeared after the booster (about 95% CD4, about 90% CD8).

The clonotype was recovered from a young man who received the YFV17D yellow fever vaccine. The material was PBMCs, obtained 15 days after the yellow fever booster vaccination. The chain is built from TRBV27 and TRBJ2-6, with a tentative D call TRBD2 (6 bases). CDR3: CASSFVGGSGANVLTF. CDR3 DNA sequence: TGTGCCAGCAGTTTCGTCGGGGGTTCTGGGGCCAACGTCCTGACTTTC.